The 14 T cell receptor beta chains below all came from one sample that was sequenced in a study of blood T cells in healthy people across ages (dated by TCRdb to about 2015). The method was 5' RACE. Reads for this sample came from an Illumina HiSeq 2500. A second roughly 7 to 11 cycle PCR used a sample-barcoded 5' primer and a J-beta primer mix. TCRdb took the public reads, trimmed them with fastp at Q25, ran MiXCR for clone calling and kept in-frame beta chains. Rows with a matching CDR3 protein are joined into one entry that keeps the most common DNA and genes. The sample table records some 550,000 distinct CDR3 sequences; 40% to 50% of these occur just once. The top ten hold approximately 25% of the sample. The sample taken for sequencing was blood. The receptor set was obtained from an elderly man in good health.

As to this clonotype: A junction boundary mismatches the germline segment, possibly from a read error. CDR3 nucleotide sequence: TGCAGCGTTGATGGTGGTGGGGCCCCTAGCTCCTGCAATGAGCAGTTCTTC. Protein sequence: CSVDGGGAPSSCNEQFF. The chain is built from TRBV29-1 and TRBJ2-1; D possibly matches TRBD1 or TRBD2 (5 bases each). The CDR3 totals 17 residues. CDR1 is SQVTM and CDR2 is ANQGSEA in the germline V gene.

In its sample, this clonotype was seen once. The chain carries TRBV28 and TRBJ2-1; D uncertain. The CDR3 extends over 14 amino acids. Germline CDR1 is MDHEN and CDR2 is SYDVKM. Trimming took 7 bases from V and 2 from J, leaving 12 bases between them. Written as DNA, the CDR3 is TGTGCCAGCAAGACCCAGAGGACCTACAATGAGCAGTTCTTC. Its protein product is CASKTQRTYNEQFF.

This clonotype was observed a handful of times. The genes are TRBV20-1 and TRBJ1-1, with D uncertain. V lost 1 base to trimming and J lost 1 base, with 10 bases between them. Germline assignment: CDR1 DFQATT and CDR2 SNEGSKA (reference sequence). The CDR3 loop spans 14 amino acids. The CDR3 DNA reads TGCAGTGCTAGAGCAGGCGGGCAGAACACTGAAGCTTTCTTT. This sequence encodes CSARAGGQNTEAFF.

CDR3 nucleotides: TGTGCCAGCAGCTTGGCCGGACTAGCCGGAGAGACCCAGTACTTC. This gives the protein CASSLAGLAGETQYF. The rearrangement links TRBV5-6 to TRBJ2-5; 8 bases are shared with TRBD2. CDR1 is SGHDT and CDR2 is YYEEEE in the germline V gene. The CDR3 is 15 residues long. The V gene end was trimmed by 0 bases and the J gene end by 4 bases; junction bases not matched to a gene: 5.

As for this clonotype: Relative to the germline gene, one junction end is altered; a read error may explain this. The chain joins TRBV13 to TRBJ2-1; 7 bases are a match to TRBD1. The CDR3 extends over 14 amino acids. Germline V gene sequence: CDR1 PRHDT, CDR2 FYEKMQ (reference sequence). CDR3 bases: TGTGCCAGCAGCGGTAGGACAGGCTACAATGAGCGGTTCTTC. It codes for CASSGRTGYNERFF.

This clonotype has just a few counts. The chain is built from TRBV4-2 and TRBJ2-5; 11 bases match TRBD2. The CDR3 consists of 14 residues. Germline trimming cut 1 base from V and 11 bases from J; bases unmatched to any gene: 6. Germline CDR1 is LGHNA and CDR2 is YNFKEQ. In DNA, the CDR3 is TGTGCCAGCAGCCAAGTAGCGGGAGGGAGGGAGCAGTACTTC. It encodes CASSQVAGGREQYF.

This clonotype was detected ten times or more. The chain's CDR3 is CASSYSAANTEAFF. The DNA for the CDR3 is TGTGCCAGCAGTTACTCCGCAGCGAACACTGAAGCTTTCTTT. The chain couples TRBV6-6 to TRBJ1-1, with no clear D. The length of the CDR3 is 14 residues. CDR1 and CDR2 (germline): MNHNY, SVGAGI (reference sequence). Trimming shortened V by 0 bases and J by 1 base, and 6 bases separated the two germline ends.

A few counts support this clonotype. The chain uses TRBV3-1 and TRBJ2-5, with D perhaps TRBD2 (6 bases). The J call is doubtful: the DNA matches TRBJ2-7 better. CDR3 length equals 16 residues. In germline, CDR1 is LGHDT, CDR2 YNNKEL (reference sequence). This chain's CDR3 is CASSHSFLGGEYEQYF. The CDR3 coding sequence is TGTGCCAGCAGCCACTCTTTTCTGGGAGGAGAATACGAGCAGTACTTC.

This chain links TRBV5-5 with TRBJ2-5; perhaps TRBD2 as D (6 bases). The CDR3 has 14 amino acids. Trimming removed 4 bases from V and 11 bases from J, with 21 bases in between. Germline V gene data show CDR1 as SGHKS and CDR2 as YYEKEE (reference sequence). CDR3 DNA sequence: TGTGCCAGCAGCCTGGGAGTAGCGGACCCCTGGCAGTACTTC. It encodes CASSLGVADPWQYF.

The chain carries TRBV20-1 and TRBJ2-3; 8 bases fit TRBD2. The germline CDR1 and CDR2 sequences are DFQATT and SNEGSKA (reference sequence). This CDR3 has 15 amino acids. The ends lost 5 bases at V and 0 bases at J; junction bases unmatched: 7. The DNA of the CDR3 is TGCAGTGCTTATTTAGCGGGACTTAGCACAGATACGCAGTATTTT. It translates to CSAYLAGLSTDTQYF.

This clonotype was counted between two and nine times. This chain uses TRBV20-1 with TRBJ2-4; D ambiguous. Trimming took off 0 bases at V and 3 bases at J, with 18 bases between the two ends. CDR1 and CDR2 (germline): DFQATT, SNEGSKA (reference sequence). CDR3 size: 17 residues. CDR3 DNA sequence: TGCAGTGCTAGAGATAGGCTGGCGGATAACCTCAAAAACATTCAGTACTTC. Its protein product is CSARDRLADNLKNIQYF.

Of note for this clonotype: At one of its ends the junction is not consistent with the germline gene, which may arise from a read error. J is TRBJ2-7 and V is TRBV7-7, with 10 positions matching TRBD2. The CDR3 extends over 16 amino acids. Looked up from germline, CDR1 is SSHAT and CDR2 is FNYEAQ (reference sequence). CDR3 protein: CASSLGVLAGEDEQYF. In DNA, the CDR3 is TGTGCTAGCAGCTTAGGAGTCCTAGCGGGGGAGGATGAGCAGTACTTC.

About this clonotype: One junction end does not reproduce the germline sequence, and a read error may be involved. V is TRBV7-2 and J is TRBJ2-3; D remains ambiguous. The CDR3 is 14 residues long. The germline V gene has CDR1 SGHTA and CDR2 FQGNSA. The DNA for the CDR3 is TGTGCCGGCAGCCGGACGGAGAGCACAGATACGCAGTATTTT. It encodes CAGSRTESTDTQYF.

V gene TRBV6-2 or TRBV6-3 combines with J gene TRBJ2-5; TRBD1 aligns across 7 bases. The CDR3 is 18 residues long. Trimming took 2 bases from V and 2 from J; bases not matched to a gene: 14. Per germline, CDR1 MNHEY and CDR2 SVGEGT. The chain's CDR3 is CASSYPFTRDRNQETQYF. The CDR3 DNA sequence: TGTGCCAGCAGTTACCCTTTCACCCGGGACAGAAATCAAGAGACCCAGTACTTC.